This T cell receptor beta chain emerged from a study of OX40 agonist ivuxolimab in advanced cancers. Data came from immunoSEQ multiplex PCR; TCRdb stores just in-frame clones and leaves some out. This table holds tens of thousands of clones, nearly 90% found once. Trimming removed 4 bases at V and 8 bases at J, with 15 bases between. Germline V CDR1 and CDR2: SGHDN, FVKESK. The length of the CDR3 is 15 residues. J is TRBJ1-6 and V is TRBV14; D gene unclear. The sequencing here drew on CD4+ or CD8+ T cells sorted from blood, taken in a trial of the OX40 agonist ivuxolimab. This clonotype was sampled from an adult with an advanced solid tumor such as melanoma, head and neck, liver or kidney cancer. The CDR3 DNA is TGTGCCAGCAGCCCCGGGCCCCGGGCGTATTCACCCCTCCACTTT. The encoded protein is CASSPGPRAYSPLHF.